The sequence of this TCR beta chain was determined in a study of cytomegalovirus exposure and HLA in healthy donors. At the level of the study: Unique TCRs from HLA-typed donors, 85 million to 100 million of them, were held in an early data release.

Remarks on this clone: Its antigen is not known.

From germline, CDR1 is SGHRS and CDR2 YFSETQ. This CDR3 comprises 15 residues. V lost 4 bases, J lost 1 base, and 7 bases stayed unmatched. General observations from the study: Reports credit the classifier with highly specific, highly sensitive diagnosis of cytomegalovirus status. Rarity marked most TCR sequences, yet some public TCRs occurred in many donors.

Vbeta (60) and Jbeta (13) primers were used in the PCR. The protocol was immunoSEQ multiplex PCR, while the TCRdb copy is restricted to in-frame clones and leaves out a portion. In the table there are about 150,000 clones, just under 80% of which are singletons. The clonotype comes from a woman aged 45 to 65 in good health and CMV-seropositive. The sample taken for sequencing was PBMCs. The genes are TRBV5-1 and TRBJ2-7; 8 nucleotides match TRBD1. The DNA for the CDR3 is TGCGCCAGCAGCCGAATGGGACAGGCTTCCTACGAGCAGTACTTC. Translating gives CASSRMGQASYEQYF.